The 17 T cell receptor beta chains below were found in one sample sequenced in a study of blood T cell repertoires in COVID-19. The protocol was immunoSEQ multiplex PCR, while the TCRdb copy is restricted to in-frame clones and leaves out a portion. The sample comprises 200,000 to 300,000 clones, approximately 89% of which are singletons, and under 3% rests with the top ten. Sequencing was carried out using PBMCs or T cells enriched from blood (not recorded which). The receptors were sampled from a woman under 30 who had recovered from COVID-19.

This clone was seen a handful of times. The V and J genes are TRBV7-8 and TRBJ2-7; 7 bases are a match to TRBD2. This CDR3 is 15 amino acids long. V lost 5 bases to trimming and J lost 6 bases; unmatched junction nucleotides: 13. Per germline, CDR1 SGHVS and CDR2 FQNEAQ. DNA of the CDR3: TGTGCCAGCAGCCCCAGACTAGCTGGGGTAACCGAGCAGTACTTC. It yields the protein CASSPRLAGVTEQYF. Supplemented by reference TRBV7-8 and TRBJ2-7, the full variable domain reads GAGVSQSPRYKVAKRGQDVALRCDPISGHVSLFWYQQALGQGPEFLTYFQNEAQLDKSGLPSDRFFAERPEGSVSTLKIQRTQQEDSAVYLCASSPRLAGVTEQYFGPGTRLTVT.

The J gene is TRBJ1-2, the V gene TRBV5-1, with 7 bases matching TRBD1. J was trimmed by 6 bases and V by 1 base; bases with no gene match: 6. Germline V gene data show CDR1 as SGHRS and CDR2 as YFSETQ. The length of the CDR3 is 14 residues. The CDR3 DNA follows: TGCGCCAGCAGCTTGAGCGACAGGGTCAATGGCTACACCTTC. The encoded protein is CASSLSDRVNGYTF.

The rearrangement links TRBV28 to TRBJ2-2; tentative D call: TRBD1 (7 bases). The CDR3 extends over 14 amino acids. Trimming pared 4 bases from V and 6 bases from J, leaving 12 bases between. Germline-derived CDR1 and CDR2 are MDHEN and SYDVKM. Written as DNA, the CDR3 is TGTGCCAGCAGTTATTCAGGGGGGTCCGGGGAGCTGTTTTTT. Protein product: CASSYSGGSGELFF.

V usage is TRBV9 and J usage is TRBJ1-2, with 7 bases matching TRBD1. The CDR3 totals 15 residues. J gave up 0 bases and V 4 bases, and 6 bases lay outside the gene matches. CDR1 and CDR2 from the germline V gene are SGDLS and YYNGEE. CDR3 loop: CASSQTGLANYGYTF. CDR3 nucleotides: TGTGCCAGCAGCCAGACAGGGCTAGCTAACTATGGCTACACCTTC.

The rearrangement links TRBV2 to TRBJ2-7; 14 bases map to TRBD2. Germline lookup yields CDR1 SNHLY and CDR2 FYNNEI. Trimming took 6 bases from V and 5 from J; bases not matched to a gene: 3. CDR3 length equals 14 residues. CDR3: CASRPGLAGDEQYF. The DNA of the CDR3 is TGTGCCAGCAGGCCGGGACTAGCGGGAGACGAGCAGTACTTC.

This chain uses TRBV7-2 with TRBJ2-1; 9 bases line up with TRBD2. Germline V gene sequence: CDR1 SGHTA, CDR2 FQGNSA. The CDR3 consists of 17 residues. J gave up 7 bases and V 1 base, and 11 bases lay outside the gene matches. For the CDR3, the DNA is TGTGCCAGCAGCTTAGAGCGGGCTCTAGCGGGGTTTAATGAGCAGTTCTTC. This sequence encodes CASSLERALAGFNEQFF.

The chain joins TRBV16 to TRBJ1-5; 10 bases line up with TRBD1. CDR1 KGHSY and CDR2 FQNENV come from the germline V gene. CDR3 length: 17 residues. With 4 bases clipped from V and 0 bases from J, the junction kept 6 bases outside the gene matches. Written as DNA, the CDR3 is TGTGCCAGCAGCCTGGACAGGGGGAGACATAGCAATCAGCCCCAGCATTTT. Encoded protein: CASSLDRGRHSNQPQHF.

This clone was found a few times. The chain uses TRBV7-9 and TRBJ1-6, with D perhaps matching TRBD1 (6 bases). V was pared by 1 base and J by 7 bases, with 11 bases between. CDR3 length: 15 residues. Germline-derived CDR1 and CDR2 are SEHNR and FQNEAQ (reference sequence). Here the CDR3 reads CASSLVGQGNSPLHF. The CDR3 nucleotides are TGTGCCAGCAGCTTAGTTGGTCAGGGGAATTCACCCCTCCACTTT.

The chain links TRBV4-1 to TRBJ1-1; tentative D call: TRBD1 (6 bases). The CDR3 has 15 amino acids. V dropped 0 bases and J dropped 6 bases, with 14 bases sitting between them. From germline, CDR1 is MGHRA and CDR2 YSYEKL. In nucleotides, the CDR3 is TGCGCCAGCAGCCAAGAAGACAGGTCTGGAGCTGAAGCTTTCTTT. Translating it yields CASSQEDRSGAEAFF.

This rearrangement joins TRBV19 to TRBJ2-7; 11 bases agree with TRBD2. Germline loops: CDR1 LNHDA, CDR2 SQIVND (reference sequence). The trim removed 3 bases at V and 2 bases at J, leaving 3 bases unmatched. This CDR3 is built from 15 residues. For the CDR3, the DNA is TGTGCCAGTAGTATTAAACTAGCGGGAGCCTACGAGCAGTACTTC. Protein product: CASSIKLAGAYEQYF.

This clone occurred a few times. The chain couples TRBV7-9 to TRBJ1-2, with TRBD1 matching 7 bases. This CDR3 region has 13 residues. Germline assignment: CDR1 SEHNR and CDR2 FQNEAQ (reference sequence). Trimming took 1 base from V and 8 from J; bases not matched to a gene: 4. The CDR3 DNA sequence: TGTGCCAGCAGCTTAGAGACAGGGTTCGGCTACACCTTC. This sequence encodes CASSLETGFGYTF.

A few counts support this clone. This chain connects TRBV25-1 to TRBJ1-6; perhaps TRBD1 as D (5 bases). Trimming cost V 5 bases and J 9 bases, with 17 bases left between them. CDR3 length: 15 amino acids. Looked up from germline, CDR1 is MGHDK and CDR2 is SYGVNS. The CDR3 nucleotides read TGTGCCAGCAGTCCGGGACTGCTTCTGACTTCACCCCTCCACTTT. This translates into CASSPGLLLTSPLHF.

The chain joins TRBV5-6 to TRBJ2-3, with a tentative D call TRBD1 (5 bases). CDR1 and CDR2 from the germline V gene are SGHDT and YYEEEE. V was trimmed by 2 bases and J by 2 bases, leaving 12 bases between them. The CDR3 covers 15 residues. DNA of the CDR3: TGTGCCAGCAGCTTTATAGGACATAACACAGATACGCAGTATTTT. Translation: CASSFIGHNTDTQYF.

This chain uses TRBV7-2 with TRBJ2-1; 7 nucleotides match TRBD2. The CDR3 has 14 amino acids. Germline CDR1 is SGHTA and CDR2 is FQGNSA. The trim removed 2 bases at V and 10 bases at J, leaving 8 bases unmatched. The CDR3 spells CASSLSGVPWEQFF. The CDR3 bases are TGTGCCAGCAGCTTAAGCGGGGTCCCCTGGGAGCAGTTCTTC. Full variable domain (outside the CDR3, taken from reference TRBV7-2 and TRBJ2-1): GAGVSQSPSNKVTEKGKDVELRCDPISGHTALYWYRQSLGQGLEFLIYFQGNSAPDKSGLPSDRFSAERTGGSVSTLTIQRTQQEDSAVYLCASSLSGVPWEQFFGPGTRLTVL.

DNA for the CDR3: TGTGCCAGCAGCGTAGTTCTTTCGTCGGCTGAAGCTTTCTTT. Encoded protein: CASSVVLSSAEAFF. The chain links TRBV9 to TRBJ1-1; D not resolved. Germline CDR1 is SGDLS and CDR2 is YYNGEE. Trimming cost V 0 bases and J 6 bases, with 12 bases left between them. This CDR3 region has 14 residues.

J is TRBJ2-1 and V is TRBV7-2; no definite D call. The CDR3 extends over 14 amino acids. The germline V and J ends were trimmed by 1 base and 2 bases, with 6 bases remaining between them. The V gene's germline CDR1 is SGHTA and CDR2 FQGNSA. The CDR3, as DNA: TGTGCCAGCAGCTTAGACATCACCTACAATGAGCAGTTCTTC. This sequence encodes CASSLDITYNEQFF.

This clone was found once. The chain joins TRBV5-1 to TRBJ1-2; 7 bases line up with TRBD1. V lost 1 base, J lost 5 bases, and 11 bases stayed unmatched. CDR1 and CDR2 from the germline V gene are SGHRS and YFSETQ. This CDR3 has 16 residues. In DNA form, the CDR3 reads TGCGCCAGCAGCTTGCTCACCGGGACAGAGGCTTATGGCTACACCTTC. Translating it yields CASSLLTGTEAYGYTF.